The rows below give T cell receptor beta chains drawn from one sample of a study of blood T cell repertoires in COVID-19. Some clones are missing from TCRdb's copy, which holds only in-frame ones; the method was immunoSEQ multiplex PCR. The sample yields 150,000 to 200,000 clones, about 90% seen once. Specimen: peripheral blood. These receptors originate from a woman aged 55-75 years with COVID-19, enrolled during active disease. Both conserved end residues are part of each CDR3. A D gene is named only where the DNA matches it firmly. Clone size is shown for a subset of rows, as once, few, many or a class of expanded clone.

few TRBJ1-1 - TRBV6-5 CASSYHRLNTEAFF TGTGCCAGCAGTTACCACAGGTTGAACACTGAAGCTTTCTTT
- TRBJ1-1 - TRBV5-6 CASSWGTSYEAFF TGTGCCAGCAGCTGGGGGACAAGTTATGAAGCTTTCTTT
once TRBJ2-3 - TRBV6-2/TRBV6-3 CASSYSRDTQYF TGTGCCAGCAGTTATTCTAGGGATACGCAGTATTTT
- TRBJ2-3 - TRBV10-3 CAMSTRSTDTQYF TGTGCCATGTCGACACGATCCACAGATACGCAGTATTTT
- TRBJ1-5 - TRBV7-2 CASSLIGGPYQPQHF TGTGCCAGCAGCTTAATAGGGGGTCCGTATCAGCCCCAGCATTTT
- TRBJ1-5 - TRBV12-5 CASGANQGVGNQPQHF TGTGCTAGTGGCGCGAACCAGGGCGTTGGCAATCAGCCCCAGCATTTT
once TRBJ2-7 - TRBV14 CASSHLWSQTYEQYF TGTGCCAGCAGCCACCTATGGAGCCAGACCTACGAGCAGTACTTC
few TRBJ1-6 - TRBV6-5 CASSPPRSPLHF TGTGCCAGCAGTCCCCCCCGTTCACCCCTCCACTTT
- TRBJ1-2 TRBD1 TRBV5-4 CASSFRGQDNYGYTF TGTGCCAGCAGCTTTCGGGGACAGGATAACTATGGCTACACCTTC
- TRBJ1-2 TRBD1 TRBV19 CASSIWDRGNYGYTF TGTGCCAGTAGTATATGGGACAGGGGTAACTATGGCTACACCTTC
few TRBJ1-1 - TRBV28 CASTPVGRARGAEAFF TGTGCCAGCACCCCCGTCGGCCGCGCCCGGGGGGCTGAAGCTTTCTTT
once TRBJ2-7 TRBD1 TRBV11-3 CASTGDSYEQYF TGTGCCAGCACCGGGGACAGCTACGAGCAGTACTTC
few TRBJ1-5 TRBD1 TRBV10-3 CAIRDRNQPQHF TGTGCCATCAGGGACAGGAATCAGCCCCAGCATTTT
once TRBJ1-4 - TRBV29-1 CSVGTEKLFF TGCAGCGTTGGGACAGAAAAACTGTTTTTT
- TRBJ2-5 - TRBV28 CASTEVAGIQETQYF TGTGCCAGCACAGAAGTTGCGGGAATCCAAGAGACCCAGTACTTC
- TRBJ2-1 - TRBV3-1/TRBV3-2 CASSQSREHNEQFF TGTGCCAGCAGCCAATCACGGGAGCACAATGAGCAGTTCTTC
- TRBJ2-7 - TRBV19 CASRKTGQGRSYEQYF TGTGCCAGCCGGAAAACTGGCCAGGGGCGCTCCTACGAGCAGTACTTC
- TRBJ2-7 - TRBV5-4 CASSLEDSSYEQYF TGTGCCAGCAGCTTGGAGGACAGCTCCTACGAGCAGTACTTC
- TRBJ1-2 TRBD1 TRBV18 CASSPGTVGNYGYTF TGTGCCAGCTCACCAGGGACAGTTGGGAACTATGGCTACACCTTC
- TRBJ2-3 TRBD2 TRBV18 CASSPPGLAGSTDTQYF TGTGCCAGCTCACCACCGGGACTAGCGGGATCCACAGATACGCAGTATTTT
- TRBJ2-1 - TRBV3-1/TRBV3-2 CASSQDSYSSYNEQFF TGTGCCAGCAGCCAAGATTCGTATAGCTCCTACAATGAGCAGTTCTTC
- TRBJ1-2 TRBD1 TRBV5-1 CASSRDRVDGYTF TGCGCCAGCAGCCGGGACAGGGTCGATGGCTACACCTTC